This T cell receptor beta chain was captured in a study of blood T cell repertoires in COVID-19. Study-level information: Donors in the United States, Italy and Spain gave samples during acute or convalescent COVID-19. T cells, B-cell-depleted T cells, or PBMCs provided the cDNA or gDNA that served as material.

Sequencing used immunoSEQ multiplex PCR; TCRdb keeps in-frame clones, though not all of them. The repertoire includes 250,000 to 300,000 clones, over 65% of them detected once, and over 3% sits in the top ten. Germline V CDR1 and CDR2: SEHNR, FQNEAQ (reference sequence). The CDR3 consists of 14 residues. Trimming removed 5 bases from V and 1 base from J, with 11 bases in between. The origin of this receptor is a woman of 80 years or more with acute or convalescent COVID-19. The chain recombines TRBV7-9 with TRBJ1-1; D perhaps matches TRBD1 (5 bases). Material for sequencing was peripheral blood. CDR3 residues: CASSANQGNTEAFF. The CDR3 DNA reads as TGTGCCAGCAGCGCGAATCAGGGGAACACTGAAGCTTTCTTT.